This T cell receptor (beta chain) was recovered during a study of neurological immune-mediated disorders (dated by TCRdb to between 2019 and 2020). In the study overall: Of the approximately 34 multiple sclerosis patients, approximately 31 had relapsing-remitting MS and 3 had secondary progressive MS. The study compared peripheral blood TCR-beta repertoires of HTLV-I-associated myelopathy (HAM/TSP) patients, multiple sclerosis patients and healthy controls using UMI-based sequencing. The 106 TCR-beta libraries covered PBMC samples along with longitudinal samples, technical triplicates, and paired sorted CD4+ and CD8+ T-cell subsets. Of the roughly 71 subjects in the cohort, some 15 were HAM/TSP patients, some 34 were multiple sclerosis patients, and around 20 were healthy controls. The study at large found these results: In a phylogenetic analysis, the repertoires of 18 out of 34 MS patients fell into a single cluster of related CDR3 sequences, pointing to a possible signature at the repertoire level. No association of the MS cluster with clinical or MRI features was observed, and the need for larger cohorts was stated by the authors. TCR clonal expansion was highest in HAM/TSP patients and lowest in MS patients, with MS patients falling below even healthy controls. Across subjects, expanded clones never shared an identical CDR3 amino acid sequence, which suggests that the TCR-beta repertoires in every group were private.

Unsorted PBMC libraries were generated from 2 million PBMCs stored in RNAlater at -80 °C until RNA extraction. The multiple sclerosis patients were enrolled in a US clinical protocol that used magnetic resonance imaging to evaluate disease progression. Peripheral blood was subjected to Ficoll-Hypaque density gradient centrifugation to isolate PBMCs, which were then cryopreserved in liquid nitrogen. This clonotype was seen many times. What this receptor recognizes is not known. The input lacks base qualities; no much larger clone sits a single base away. cDNA synthesis used template-switch 5'RACE with a primer carrying a 10-nucleotide random unique molecular identifier tagging each TCR transcript. Over 180 million TCR-beta sequences, covering 15-18 subjects, were produced in each sequencing run. Total RNA was extracted with the RNeasy kit. TCR-beta VDJ regions were amplified with primers for the TCR constant region and the 5'RACE anchor, using the KAPA Real-time Library Amplification kit. Sample indexes and Illumina adaptors were added in a first PCR, after which library yield was increased in a second PCR. After purification with Ampure beads, the TCR product of roughly 650 bp was size-selected on a 2% E-gel SizeSelection system. Before pooling, library quality was assessed on a Bioanalyzer, concentration was determined with Qubit, and library quantification was performed with the Kapa Library Quantification kit. An Illumina HiSeq 2500 was used to sequence the libraries paired-end at 2 x 150 bp. To increase sequence diversity, about 23-30% phiX was spiked into each library pool. Under the source paper's analysis protocol: Quality-filtered reads were processed with the UMI-based MiGEC pipeline, and over 75% of raw TCR sequences were removed by the MiGEC pipeline during error correction. IMGT germline references were used for alignment of VDJ genes, and clonotypes were defined by a unique CDR3 amino acid sequence together with V-J genes. Clonal expansion, Shannon diversity and CDR3 relatedness were evaluated with VDJtools (CalcPairwiseDistances, ClusterSamples), while phylogenetic trees were built in CLCbio workbench. Using coefficient-of-variation modelling across technical triplicates, the study counted a clone as expanded if it had at least 8 unique UMIs. Using fastp trimming at Q25 and MiXCR clonotype assembly, TCRdb reanalyzed the public sequencing data and kept in-frame beta chains. Each CDR3 protein gets just one entry, which takes the most common genes and DNA from the rows behind it. These V and J calls rely on TCRdb rather than the paper's analysis. Present in this sample are roughly 43,000 distinct CDR3 sequences, roughly 2% of which were seen just once. The leading ten clones occupy roughly 2% of the sample.

V is cut by 0 bases and J by 4 bases, and the space between the germline ends is 6 bases. Reading from cysteine to phenylalanine, the CDR3 counts 13 amino acids. Only the CDR3 region is kept as DNA, spanning 39 bases read in frame from base 1. The germline V gene provides CDR1 SGHRS and CDR2 YFSETQ. Sequenced material: PBMCs. The sequence derives from a woman aged 40-49 years with multiple sclerosis. The chain is encoded by TRBV5-1 joined to TRBJ2-3, and perhaps TRBD1 as D gene, on 6 matching bases. The CDR3: CASSLEGADTQYF. The DNA sequence follows: TGCGCCAGCAGCTTGGAGGGGGCAGATACGCAGTATTTT.